The 30 T cell receptor beta chains reported below all come from one sample, sequenced in a study of OX40 agonist ivuxolimab in advanced cancers. Library preparation was by the immunoSEQ multiplex PCR assay. Held by TCRdb, this immuneACCESS table contains in-frame sequences only and omits some clones. Under half of the omission traces to an unresolved V gene where checked; the cause of the rest is unknown. The sample table holds 71,000 or so clones, of which about nine tenths were seen once. Clones ranked in the top ten supply approximately 2.2% of the sample. This specimen was CD4+ or CD8+ T cells sorted from blood, taken in a trial of the OX40 agonist ivuxolimab. The origin of the receptors is an adult with an advanced solid tumor such as melanoma, head and neck, liver or kidney cancer.

This clone has a single count. This chain uses TRBV6-1 with TRBJ2-1, with TRBD2 matching over 10 bases. This CDR3 has 12 amino acids. V lost 4 bases and J lost 15; bases outside the gene matches: 6. Germline V gene sequence: CDR1 MNHNS, CDR2 SASEGT. The CDR3 DNA sequence: TGTGCCAGCAGTGCCCCTAGCGGGAGCATGTTCTTC. This encodes CASSAPSGSMFF.

V gene TRBV18 combines with J gene TRBJ2-7; D gene unclear. V was pared by 2 bases and J by 3 bases, with 5 bases between. Germline-derived CDR1 and CDR2 are KGHSH and LQKENI. CDR3 length: 12 amino acids. The CDR3 protein is CASSPRHYEQYF. The DNA of the CDR3 is TGTGCCAGCTCACCAAGGCACTACGAGCAGTACTTC.

This clone has a single count. V usage is TRBV28 and J usage is TRBJ1-2; tentative D call: TRBD1 (5 bases). V was pared by 2 bases and J by 4 bases, with 17 bases between. The germline V gene encodes CDR1 MDHEN and CDR2 SYDVKM. The CDR3 loop spans 16 amino acids. The CDR3 spells CASSLASGRGIYGYTF. CDR3 in DNA: TGTGCCAGCAGTTTAGCATCGGGGCGAGGGATCTATGGCTACACCTTC.

About this clone: Other DNA sequences of this sample code for an identical CDR3. The rearrangement uses TRBV27 and TRBJ1-6; no firm D call. Trimming pared 0 bases from V and 7 bases from J, leaving 13 bases between. The CDR3 sequence is 16 residues long. Germline V gives CDR1 MNHEY, CDR2 SMNVEV (reference sequence). DNA of the CDR3: TGTGCCAGCAGTTTATCTTCCGGGTACGGGAATTCACCCCTCCACTTT. Its protein is CASSLSSGYGNSPLHF.

V gene TRBV5-1 combines with J gene TRBJ2-2, with 7 nucleotides matching TRBD2. The V gene end was trimmed by 5 bases and the J gene end by 6 bases; junction bases not matched to a gene: 13. The CDR3 covers 16 residues. Germline V gene sequence: CDR1 SGHRS, CDR2 YFSETQ. The DNA for the CDR3 is TGCGCCAGCAGAGCTCGGGGGGAGCCAAGGGCCGGGGAGCTGTTTTTT. Translating gives CASRARGEPRAGELFF.

The chain has TRBV7-9 and TRBJ1-2; D unresolved. Deletions cut 3 bases from V and 8 bases from J, with 22 bases between. The germline V gene has CDR1 SEHNR and CDR2 FQNEAQ (reference sequence). CDR3 length: 16 residues. Here the CDR3 DNA reads TGTGCCAGCAGCTTTTTGGTCTTGGCCTCGGGTCGGGGCTACACCTTC. This sequence encodes CASSFLVLASGRGYTF.

This clone was seen more than once but under ten times. The chain employs TRBV6-6 and TRBJ1-1, with 9 bases that match TRBD1. The junction had 3 bases not matched to a gene; V was cut back by 6 bases and J by 4 bases. Germline V gene data show CDR1 as MNHNY and CDR2 as SVGAGI (reference sequence). The CDR3 contains 13 residues. CDR3 bases: TGTGCCAGCAGCACAGGGGGCCCCACTGAAGCTTTCTTT. Protein: CASSTGGPTEAFF.

This chain connects TRBV5-1 to TRBJ2-7, with TRBD2 as a possible D gene (6 bases). CDR1 SGHRS and CDR2 YFSETQ come from the germline V gene. Trimming stripped 3 bases from V and 5 bases from J, with 15 bases between. This CDR3 has 14 amino acids. The CDR3 DNA reads TGCGCCAGCAGCTCCCCCCGTGCGGGGAACGAGCAGTACTTC. Amino acids: CASSSPRAGNEQYF.

The rearrangement links TRBV25-1 to TRBJ2-2; D remains ambiguous. The CDR3 runs to 13 residues. The germline V gene has CDR1 MGHDK and CDR2 SYGVNS. The V end lost 3 bases, the J end lost 4 bases, and 6 bases lay between the germline ends. Here the CDR3 reads CASSDFPTGELFF. Written as DNA, the CDR3 is TGTGCCAGCAGTGACTTTCCCACCGGGGAGCTGTTTTTT.

The CDR3 DNA reads TGCGCCAGCAGCTCGGACAGGGGTGATGGCTACACCTTC. Residues: CASSSDRGDGYTF. The chain links TRBV5-1 to TRBJ1-2; 9 nucleotides agree with TRBD1. Germline assignment: CDR1 SGHRS and CDR2 YFSETQ. Trimming removed 3 bases from V and 6 bases from J; junction bases left unmatched: 3. The CDR3 has 13 amino acids.

V and J are TRBV7-8 and TRBJ2-3, with D unclear. The V gene lost 2 bases and the J gene lost 0 bases, with 9 bases spanning the gap. CDR1 is SGHVS and CDR2 is FQNEAQ in the germline V gene. The CDR3 covers 15 residues. The CDR3 nucleotides read TGTGCCAGCAGCTTATGGGCCACTAGCACAGATACGCAGTATTTT. It codes for CASSLWATSTDTQYF.

The chain couples TRBV5-1 to TRBJ1-2; D is possibly TRBD1 (5 bases). CDR1 and CDR2 (germline): SGHRS, YFSETQ. The CDR3 runs to 14 residues. Trimming removed 3 bases at V and 3 bases at J, with 12 bases between. The CDR3 bases are TGCGCCAGCAGCTCTCAGGGTCGAGACTATGGCTACACCTTC. It yields the protein CASSSQGRDYGYTF. Full variable domain (outside the CDR3, taken from reference TRBV5-1 and TRBJ1-2): KAGVTQTPRYLIKTRGQQVTLSCSPISGHRSVSWYQQTPGQGLQFLFEYFSETQRNKGNFPGRFSGRQFSNSRSEMNVSTLELGDSALYLCASSSQGRDYGYTFGSGTRLTVV.

V is TRBV7-2 and J is TRBJ1-2, with no clear D. V lost 2 bases to trimming and J lost 0 bases, with 7 bases between them. The CDR3 spans 14 residues. Germline-derived CDR1 and CDR2 are SGHTA and FQGNSA. CDR3 DNA sequence: TGTGCCAGCAGCTTATCCGTAGCTAACTATGGCTACACCTTC. This translates into CASSLSVANYGYTF.

This clone was found once. The chain uses TRBV7-9 and TRBJ2-7; 7 nucleotides agree with TRBD2. The CDR3 totals 14 residues. Per the germline V gene, CDR1 is SEHNR and CDR2 is FQNEAQ (reference sequence). The trim removed 1 base at V and 6 bases at J, leaving 6 bases unmatched. The CDR3 DNA follows: TGTGCCAGCAGCTTAGGTGGAGGCGGGAGCGAGCAGTACTTC. This gives the protein CASSLGGGGSEQYF.

The chain joins TRBV10-3 to TRBJ2-1, with TRBD1 as a possible D gene (6 bases). This CDR3 spans 12 amino acids. The ends were cut back, 6 bases at V and 8 bases at J, with 11 bases in the middle. Germline CDR1 and CDR2: ENHRY and SYGVKD. CDR3 coding DNA: TGTGCCATCAGACAGGGTTCCGATGAGCAGTTCTTC. Its translation is CAIRQGSDEQFF.

The chain carries TRBV19 and TRBJ2-4, with 8 nucleotides matching TRBD1. Germline CDR1 and CDR2: LNHDA and SQIVND (reference sequence). This CDR3 is 13 amino acids long. V shed 4 bases, J shed 10 bases, and the junction held 6 bases outside the gene matches. CDR3 DNA sequence: TGTGCCAGTAGTACTGGACAGGGAGGAATTCAGTACTTC. Its translation: CASSTGQGGIQYF.

The V and J genes are TRBV19 and TRBJ2-7; D remains unclear. Looked up from germline, CDR1 is LNHDA and CDR2 is SQIVND (reference sequence). This CDR3 contains 12 residues. The V gene lost 6 bases and the J gene lost 0 bases, with 6 bases spanning the gap. The CDR3 sequence is CASSPSSYEQYF. The CDR3 DNA follows: TGTGCCAGTAGCCCCAGCTCCTACGAGCAGTACTTC.

Turning to this clone: Germline and junction disagree at one end, which may indicate a read error. This rearrangement joins TRBV10-3 to TRBJ2-5; D possibly matches TRBD1 or TRBD2 (5 bases each). Germline CDR1 and CDR2: ENHRY and SYGVKD. The CDR3 has 11 amino acids. CDR3 coding DNA: TGTGCCATCACTGAGGGGGAGACCCAGTACTTC. Translation: CAITEGETQYF.

The V gene is TRBV4-1, the J gene TRBJ2-7; 8 bases match TRBD1. The junction had 12 bases not matched to a gene; V was cut back by 4 bases and J by 4 bases. Germline V lookup: CDR1 MGHRA, CDR2 YSYEKL. CDR3 length: 16 amino acids. The CDR3: CASSPQWGQDLYEQYF. CDR3 DNA: TGCGCCAGCAGCCCACAATGGGGACAGGATCTTTACGAGCAGTACTTC.

The V gene is TRBV25-1, the J gene TRBJ1-1, with D maybe TRBD1 (5 bases). Trimming took 2 bases from V and 2 from J, leaving 15 bases between them. Germline V CDR1 and CDR2: MGHDK, SYGVNS. CDR3 length: 16 residues. CDR3 sequence reads: CASSEIDRDLNTEAFF. In DNA, the CDR3 is TGTGCCAGCAGTGAAATTGATAGGGACCTAAACACTGAAGCTTTCTTT.

This clone was counted between two and nine times. The rearrangement joins TRBV6-5 to TRBJ1-5; D perhaps matches TRBD1 (6 bases). V lost 4 bases and J lost 3, with 10 bases in between. CDR1 is MNHEY and CDR2 is SVGAGI in the germline V gene. CDR3 size: 14 residues. CDR3 coding DNA: TGTGCCAGCAGTTCCCTGGGGGCCAATCAGCCCCAGCATTTT. It yields the protein CASSSLGANQPQHF.

The V and J genes are TRBV15 and TRBJ2-7; 7 bases line up with TRBD2. V shed 0 bases, J shed 6 bases, and the junction held 8 bases outside the gene matches. In germline, CDR1 is LNHNV, CDR2 YYDKDF (reference sequence). This CDR3 spans 15 amino acids. In nucleotides, the CDR3 is TGTGCCACCAGCAGAGATTGGGGAGGGAGGAGCGAGCAGTACTTC. Amino acid sequence: CATSRDWGGRSEQYF. Complete variable domain (other parts from reference TRBV15 and TRBJ2-7): DAMVIQNPRYQVTQFGKPVTLSCSQTLNHNVMYWYQQKSSQAPKLLFHYYDKDFNNEADTPDNFQSRRPNTSFCFLDIRSPGLGDTAMYLCATSRDWGGRSEQYFGPGTRLTVT.

This rearrangement joins TRBV30 to TRBJ2-7; weak D call: TRBD1 (5 bases). Germline-derived CDR1 and CDR2 are GTSNPN and SVGIG (reference sequence). The CDR3 spans 14 residues. The V end was cut by 4 bases, the J end by 2 bases, with 15 bases between. The CDR3 bases are TGTGCCTGGACACTAACCACAGGCCCCTACGAGCAGTACTTC. Translating gives CAWTLTTGPYEQYF.

The gene calls are TRBV11-3 and TRBJ2-2; D unclear. V lost 3 bases and J 3 bases, leaving 5 bases between the germline ends. CDR3 length: 13 amino acids. Germline values: CDR1 SGHNT, CDR2 YENEEA. The CDR3 region is CASSFFDTGELFF. DNA for the CDR3: TGTGCCAGCAGCTTCTTCGACACCGGGGAGCTGTTTTTT.

V usage is TRBV28 and J usage is TRBJ1-5; no clear D. Trimming cost V 2 bases and J 6 bases, with 8 bases left between them. This CDR3 is built from 13 residues. The germline CDR1 and CDR2 sequences are MDHEN and SYDVKM. The CDR3 DNA is TGTGCCAGCAGTTTAAATGTAGTTCAGCCCCAGCATTTT. Translated: CASSLNVVQPQHF. The whole variable domain, remainder taken from reference TRBV28 and TRBJ1-5, is DVKVTQSSRYLVKRTGEKVFLECVQDMDHENMFWYRQDPGLGLRLIYFSYDVKMKEKGDIPEGYSVSREKKERFSLILESASTNQTSMYLCASSLNVVQPQHFGDGTRLSIL.

This chain links TRBV2 with TRBJ2-2, with 8 bases identical to TRBD2. The CDR3 runs 15 residues. CDR1 is SNHLY and CDR2 is FYNNEI in the germline V gene. V dropped 7 bases and J dropped 0; count of bases not matched to a gene: 4. Here the CDR3 reads CASNGLAANTGELFF. As DNA, the CDR3 is TGTGCCAGCAATGGACTAGCTGCGAACACCGGGGAGCTGTTTTTT.

This clone has more than one count but fewer than ten. V is TRBV7-2 and J is TRBJ2-7, with TRBD2 matching 7 bases. This CDR3 comprises 15 residues. The trim removed 0 bases at V and 3 bases at J, leaving 5 bases unmatched. Germline CDR1 is SGHTA and CDR2 is FQGNSA. CDR3 residues: CASSLAASGYYEQYF. The CDR3 DNA is TGTGCCAGCAGCTTAGCGGCTAGCGGCTACTACGAGCAGTACTTC.

The chain links TRBV2 to TRBJ1-1, with no clear D. Germline V lookup: CDR1 SNHLY, CDR2 FYNNEI. Trimming stripped 8 bases from V and 3 bases from J, with 13 bases between. This CDR3 is 13 amino acids long. The CDR3 region is CASPTIGDTEAFF. The CDR3 nucleotides read TGTGCCAGCCCTACCATCGGGGACACTGAAGCTTTCTTT.

The chain combines TRBV6-5 with TRBJ2-6; D call uncertain. The CDR3 runs to 15 residues. Germline V gene sequence: CDR1 MNHEY, CDR2 SVGAGI. Trimming cost V 1 base and J 0 bases, with 4 bases left between them. The CDR3 here is CASSYWGSGANVLTF. In DNA, the CDR3 is TGTGCCAGCAGTTACTGGGGCTCTGGGGCCAACGTCCTGACTTTC.

The V gene is TRBV6-6, the J gene TRBJ2-1, with D tentatively TRBD1 (5 bases). V lost 8 bases and J lost 4, with 9 bases in between. This CDR3 is built from 12 residues. CDR1 is MNHNY and CDR2 is SVGAGI in the germline V gene (reference sequence). In DNA form, the CDR3 reads TGTGCCAGCGAAGGGGCATACAATGAGCAGTTCTTC. This sequence encodes CASEGAYNEQFF.